The sequence of this T cell receptor (beta chain) was determined in a study of OX40 agonist ivuxolimab in advanced cancers. Study-level findings and limits: Mean expanded clone counts were higher in CD8+ than CD4+ T cells. Clones of CD4+ and CD8+ blood T cells grew by week 6 at doses of 0.1 to 3.0 mg/kg.

The repertoire was sequenced with immunoSEQ multiplex PCR; TCRdb's copy has only in-frame clones and lacks some. In the table there are 75,000 to 80,000 clones, over 70% of which are singletons. Germline loops: CDR1 SGHRS, CDR2 YFSETQ. The J segment lost 0 bases and the V segment lost 1 base, leaving 0 bases of the junction unmatched. This CDR3 has 15 amino acids. No patient had autoimmune disease or received systemic immunosuppression. Points on this clone: Its antigen is currently unknown.

This TCR derives from an adult with an advanced solid tumor such as melanoma, head and neck, liver or kidney cancer. The material was CD4+ or CD8+ T cells sorted from blood, obtained in a trial of the OX40 agonist ivuxolimab. The V gene is TRBV5-1, the J gene TRBJ2-1; TRBD2 matches 8 bases. CDR3 sequence: CASSLTSGSYNEQFF. The CDR3 bases are TGCGCCAGCAGCTTGACTAGCGGCTCCTACAATGAGCAGTTCTTC. Variable domain in full (rest from reference TRBV5-1 and TRBJ2-1): KAGVTQTPRYLIKTRGQQVTLSCSPISGHRSVSWYQQTPGQGLQFLFEYFSETQRNKGNFPGRFSGRQFSNSRSEMNVSTLELGDSALYLCASSLTSGSYNEQFFGPGTRLTVL.